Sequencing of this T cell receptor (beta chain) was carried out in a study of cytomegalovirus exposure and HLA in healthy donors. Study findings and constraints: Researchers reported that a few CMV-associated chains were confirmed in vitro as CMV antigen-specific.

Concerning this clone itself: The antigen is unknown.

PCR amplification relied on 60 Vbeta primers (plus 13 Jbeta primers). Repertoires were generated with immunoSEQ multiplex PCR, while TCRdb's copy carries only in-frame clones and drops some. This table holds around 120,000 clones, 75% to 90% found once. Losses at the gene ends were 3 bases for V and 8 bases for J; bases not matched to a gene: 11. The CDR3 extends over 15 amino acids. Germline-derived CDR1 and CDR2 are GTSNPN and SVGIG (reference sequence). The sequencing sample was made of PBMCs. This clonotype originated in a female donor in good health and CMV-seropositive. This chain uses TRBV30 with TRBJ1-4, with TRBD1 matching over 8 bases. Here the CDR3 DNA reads TGTGCCTGGAGCAGGCAGGGGGCGCAGGGCGAAAAACTGTTTTTT. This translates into CAWSRQGAQGEKLFF.